This T cell receptor beta chain was observed in a study of blood T cell repertoires in COVID-19. Study as a whole: Sources were T cells, B-cell-depleted T cells, or PBMCs; the material itself was cDNA or gDNA.

Looked up from germline, CDR1 is LNHDA and CDR2 is SQIVND (reference sequence). CDR3 length: 13 residues. With V trimmed by 9 bases and J by 4 bases, 7 bases remained unmatched. Authors' data handling: The assay estimated nucleated cells by amplifying reference gene primers. TCRdb keeps only in-frame clones here, not all; method: immunoSEQ multiplex PCR. V and J calls and clone size are those listed in that table; D and trimming were worked out from the DNA. The table shows fewer than 200,000 clones, with about 85% occurring only once. This rearrangement joins TRBV19 to TRBJ2-3; 7 bases match TRBD2. Sequencing was carried out using peripheral blood. The receptor comes from a woman aged 45 to 65 with COVID-19, enrolled during active disease. The CDR3 loop reads CASRLAPSDTQYF. The CDR3 DNA reads as TGTGCCAGCAGACTAGCCCCCTCAGATACGCAGTATTTT.